The T cell receptor beta chain described here comes from a study of CD8 T cells in Susac syndrome. Negative isolation yielded CD8+ and CD4+ T cells; FACS enriched TEMRA cells. There are 18 residues in the CDR3. V was pared by 5 bases and J by 5 bases, with 17 bases of the junction left unmatched. Random hexamers were used to reverse transcribe the RNA input (about 0.45 to 1 ug). A single record per CDR3 protein comes from TCRdb applying MiXCR to the immunoSEQ multiplex PCR reads. The repertoire has some 200,000 distinct CDR3 sequences, 92% of them found once; the top ten carry 0.1% to 0.15%. The rearrangement uses TRBV12-3 or TRBV12-4 and TRBJ2-5; 10 positions agree with TRBD2. Sequenced sample: CD8+ T cells from PBMCs. This receptor was taken from a human donor with multiple sclerosis. The CDR3 sequence is CASSLEPISGRSVETQYF. The CDR3 nucleotides are TGTGCCAGCAGTCTCGAGCCAATTAGCGGGAGGAGTGTGGAGACCCAGTACTTC.